This TCR beta chain was observed in a study of T cells in Graves' hyperthyroidism and ophthalmopathy. V was cut by 2 bases and J by 6 bases, with 11 bases left in between. This CDR3 has 13 amino acids. Germline loops: CDR1 MDHEN, CDR2 SYDVKM. General study findings and limits: Blood also held most thyroid clonotypes expanded beyond 0.001.

Template material for amplifying TCR beta CDR3 regions consisted of RNA transcripts. The HTBI primer set drove a first-round RT-PCR of the TCR CDR3. TCRdb redid the calling of the multiplex PCR reads with MiXCR, one entry per CDR3 protein. The table has about half a million distinct CDR3 sequences, 15% to 20% seen once. This clonotype was recorded a few times. Its antigen is unidentified. The specimen sequenced was blood. The clonotype was recovered from a man between 40 and 49 years old with Graves' ophthalmopathy. The chain is built from TRBV28 and TRBJ2-7; the D is unclear. The CDR3 DNA is TGTGCCAGCAGTTTAACCACCCTGGTCGAGCAGTACTTC. Amino acids: CASSLTTLVEQYF.